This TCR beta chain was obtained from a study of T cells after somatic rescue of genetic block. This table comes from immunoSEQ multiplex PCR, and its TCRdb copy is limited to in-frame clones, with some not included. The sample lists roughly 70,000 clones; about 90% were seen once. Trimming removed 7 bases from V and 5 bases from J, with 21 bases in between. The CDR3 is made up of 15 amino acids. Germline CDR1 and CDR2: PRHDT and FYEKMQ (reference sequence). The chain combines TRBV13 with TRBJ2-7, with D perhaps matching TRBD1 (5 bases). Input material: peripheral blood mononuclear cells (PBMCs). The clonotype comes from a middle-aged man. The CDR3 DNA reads TGTGCCAGCATGTTAGGTATAGCTGGACACGACGAGCAGTACTTC. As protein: CASMLGIAGHDEQYF.